This TCR beta chain was recovered during a study of T cell repertoires in cytomegalovirus infection. Using its own MiXCR run on the reads, TCRdb lists one record per CDR3 protein. The sample yields about a million distinct CDR3 sequences, approximately 31% seen once. Germline V gives CDR1 SEHNR, CDR2 FQNEAQ (reference sequence). There are 15 residues in the CDR3. The germline V and J ends were trimmed by 1 base and 3 bases, with 12 bases remaining between them. Comments on this clonotype: No antigen is known for it.

The clonotype was recovered from a human donor in good health (CMV status not recorded). Some clones in this sample may be carry-over from other donors' samples. The rearrangement uses TRBV7-9 and TRBJ1-1; D is possibly TRBD1 (5 bases). The sample here was cultured CD8+ T cells from PBMCs, taken from culture after CMV antigen stimulation. CDR3: CASSLGLTGYTEAFF. The CDR3 region has the DNA TGTGCCAGCAGCTTAGGACTAACAGGCTACACTGAAGCTTTCTTT.